A selection of T cell receptor beta chains follows, all from one sample in a study of vaccination effects on CD4 cells after COVID-19. For these receptors, no antigen is known. Sequencing used immunoSEQ multiplex PCR; TCRdb keeps in-frame clones, though not all of them. Among some 40,000 clones listed, more than 65% were seen once. The input for sequencing was CD4+ T cells from PBMCs cultured without peptide, taken after COVID-19 vaccination. These receptor sequences come from a human donor who received a COVID-19 vaccine. CDR3s include the opening cysteine and the closing phenylalanine or tryptophan. A D gene is named only where the DNA matches it firmly. The size entry is marked missing in some rows and otherwise reads once, few, many or a size class.

>.|.|TRBV6-2/TRBV6-3|TRBJ2-7|18
TGTGCCAGCAGTTACCCCGTTGCCAATCCGGGACAAAAATACGAGCAGTACTTC
CASSYPVANPGQKYEQYF
>.|TRBD1|TRBV7-4|TRBJ1-4|17
TGTGCCAGCAGCTTGCCCCGACAGGGCACAACTAATGAAAAACTGTTTTTT
CASSLPRQGTTNEKLFF
>few|TRBD2|TRBV10-2|TRBJ2-7|14
TGCGCCAGCAGTGGCGGGACTAGCCGTTACGAGCAGTACTTC
CASSGGTSRYEQYF
>few|TRBD2|TRBV7-8|TRBJ2-2|16
TGTGCCAGCAGCTTCATGACTAGCGGGGGAGCCGGGGAGCTGTTTTTT
CASSFMTSGGAGELFF
>.|TRBD1|TRBV5-1|TRBJ2-3|12
TGCGCCAGCAGCTCTAGGGGGCTTACGCAGTATTTT
CASSSRGLTQYF
>.|TRBD2|TRBV5-8|TRBJ2-1|18
TGTGCCAGCAGCTGGTACCAACTAGCGGGGGGGGCTGGGGATGAGCAGTTCTTC
CASSWYQLAGGAGDEQFF
>.|TRBD2|TRBV5-1|TRBJ2-3|16
TGCGCCAGCAGACGCGCGACTAGCGGGATAGGAGATACGCAGTATTTT
CASRRATSGIGDTQYF
>.|TRBD2|TRBV2|TRBJ2-2|12
TGTGCCAGCAGTGGGGGGGGCGGGGAGCTGTTTTTT
CASSGGGGELFF
>.|.|TRBV2|TRBJ2-5|11
TGTGCCAGCACGGGAGAAGAGACCCAGTACTTC
CASTGEETQYF
>.|TRBD1|TRBV9|TRBJ2-7|15
TGTGCCAGCAGCCCCTTGGGGACAGGGAACTACGAGCAGTACTTC
CASSPLGTGNYEQYF
>.|TRBD1|TRBV6-5|TRBJ1-2|15
TGTGCCAGCAAAATCGGCCGACAGGGGGCATATGGCTACACCTTC
CASKIGRQGAYGYTF
>few|.|TRBV10-1|TRBJ2-7|15
TGCGCCAGCAGTGACCCAGAACAGGGGACTTACGAGCAGTACTTC
CASSDPEQGTYEQYF
>.|TRBD1|TRBV10-3|TRBJ1-2|11
TGTGCCACCTCAGGGGGATATGGCTACACCTTC
CATSGGYGYTF
>.|.|TRBV30|TRBJ1-2|13
TGTGCCTGGAGCACGAGTAGAGGGGGGGGCTACACCTTC
CAWSTSRGGGYTF
>.|.|TRBV25-1|TRBJ1-1|15
TGTGCCAGCAGTGAAACGGGTGGGACGGCCACTGAAGCTTTCTTT
CASSETGGTATEAFF
>few|.|TRBV7-9|TRBJ2-2|14
TGTGCCAGCACCTTGGGGTCAGGCACCGGGGAGCTGTTTTTT
CASTLGSGTGELFF
>.|.|TRBV5-5|TRBJ1-3|14
TGTGCCAGCAGCCGTGGGTCAGATGGAAACACCATATATTTT
CASSRGSDGNTIYF
>.|.|TRBV6-5|TRBJ1-2|15
TGTGCCAGCAGTTACGGGGGCGCCGCTAACTATGGCTACACCTTC
CASSYGGAANYGYTF
>.|TRBD2|TRBV2|TRBJ2-1|21
TGTGCCAGCAGTGAAGCGCTTGGTAGACTAGCGGGGGGGAGCTCCTACAATGAGCAGTTCTTC
CASSEALGRLAGGSSYNEQFF
>few|.|TRBV11-2|TRBJ2-7|15
TGTGCCAGCAGCTTAGTTGCAGGGAAGCGCTACGAGCAGTACTTC
CASSLVAGKRYEQYF
>.|.|TRBV2|TRBJ2-1|16
TGTGCCAGCAGTGAAGCCTGGGCTAGCGACTACAATGAGCAGTTCTTC
CASSEAWASDYNEQFF
>.|TRBD1|TRBV6-6|TRBJ1-4|19
TGTGCCAGCAGTCGCCTTGGGCAGGGGGGTAGAGCGACTAATGAAAAACTGTTTTTT
CASSRLGQGGRATNEKLFF
>.|.|TRBV6-6|TRBJ2-5|12
TGTGCCAGCAAACAACCTCAAGAGACCCAGTACTTC
CASKQPQETQYF
>few|.|TRBV6-6|TRBJ2-7|14
TGTGCCAGCAGCTACTCTAGAGACGGCTACGAGCAGTACTTC
CASSYSRDGYEQYF
>.|TRBD1|TRBV5-4|TRBJ1-2|14
TGTGCCAGCAGCTGGGACAGGGTCGGCTATGGCTACACCTTC
CASSWDRVGYGYTF
>.|TRBD2|TRBV10-3|TRBJ2-3|18
TGTGCCATCAGTGACGGTGTTATAGCGGGGGGGGGTACAGATACGCAGTATTTT
CAISDGVIAGGGTDTQYF
>.|.|TRBV3-1/TRBV3-2|TRBJ1-2|15
TGTGCCAGCAGCCAAGTTTCAGGGACGGAGTATGGCTACACCTTC
CASSQVSGTEYGYTF
>.|TRBD1|TRBV10-1|TRBJ2-2|15
TGCGCCAGCAGTGCGGGGACAGGGGGCACCGGGGAGCTGTTTTTT
CASSAGTGGTGELFF
>.|.|TRBV7-9|TRBJ1-4|14
TGTGCCAGCAGTGGGGGGGTTTCTAATGAAAAACTGTTTTTT
CASSGGVSNEKLFF
>.|.|TRBV5-1|TRBJ1-6|15
TGCGCCAGCAGCGTTGATGGGTCCTATAATTCACCCCTCCACTTT
CASSVDGSYNSPLHF
>few|.|TRBV7-7|TRBJ2-2|13
TGTGCCAGCAGCTTAGAAATGAGCGGGGAGCTGTTTTTT
CASSLEMSGELFF
>.|.|TRBV12-3/TRBV12-4|TRBJ1-5|13
TGTGCCAGCAGTTTTGCTAGGAGTCAGCCCCAGCATTTT
CASSFARSQPQHF
>.|.|TRBV5-1|TRBJ1-1|15
TGCGCCAGCAGCATTCAGGGGCTCTCGAACACTGAAGCTTTCTTT
CASSIQGLSNTEAFF
>.|.|TRBV4-1|TRBJ1-3|17
TGCGCCAGCAGCCAATCCCGGTACGGGACCTCTGGAAACACCATATATTTT
CASSQSRYGTSGNTIYF
>.|TRBD1|TRBV19|TRBJ1-5|14
TGTGCCAGTAGTCCCGGGACAGGGCATCAGCCCCAGCATTTT
CASSPGTGHQPQHF
>few|.|TRBV25-1|TRBJ2-7|14
TGTGCCAGCAGTGAATCCGGCTCTTACTACGAGCAGTACTTC
CASSESGSYYEQYF
>.|TRBD1|TRBV2|TRBJ1-2|17
TGTGCCAGCAGTCCCGGACAGGGTGGGCAAGGCTCCTATGGCTACACCTTC
CASSPGQGGQGSYGYTF
>few|.|TRBV7-9|TRBJ2-2|16
TGTGCCAGCAGCTTAGCCAAGGTAGGGAGCACCGGGGAGCTGTTTTTT
CASSLAKVGSTGELFF
>few|.|TRBV5-5|TRBJ1-2|15
TGTGCCAGCAGCTTGTTGAACACGATTAACTATGGCTACACCTTC
CASSLLNTINYGYTF
>few|.|TRBV10-1|TRBJ2-2|14
TGCGCCAGCAGCCCTGGATATTTCTACGGGGAGCTGTTTTTT
CASSPGYFYGELFF
>once|.|TRBV3-1/TRBV3-2|TRBJ2-5|15
TGTGCCAGCAGCCCCGCCGGAGGAATGCAAGAGACCCAGTACTTC
CASSPAGGMQETQYF
>.|TRBD2|TRBV11-3|TRBJ2-1|16
TGTGCCAGCAGCTCCTTCCCGACTAGCGGGAGAGGTGAGCAGTTCTTC
CASSSFPTSGRGEQFF
>.|TRBD1|TRBV7-9|TRBJ2-2|15
TGTGCCAGCAGCACTGAAAGGACAGGGTACGGGGAGCTGTTTTTT
CASSTERTGYGELFF
>.|.|TRBV3-1/TRBV3-2|TRBJ1-6|13
TGTGCCAGCAGCTCTAATAAGAATTCACCCCTCCACTTT
CASSSNKNSPLHF
>once|.|TRBV12-3/TRBV12-4|TRBJ1-2|12
TGTGCCAGCAGTTTTGGAGGGTATGGCTACACCTTC
CASSFGGYGYTF
>.|.|TRBV30|TRBJ1-2|14
TGTGCCTGGAGTGTATTATATAGTCGGAATGGCTACACCTTC
CAWSVLYSRNGYTF